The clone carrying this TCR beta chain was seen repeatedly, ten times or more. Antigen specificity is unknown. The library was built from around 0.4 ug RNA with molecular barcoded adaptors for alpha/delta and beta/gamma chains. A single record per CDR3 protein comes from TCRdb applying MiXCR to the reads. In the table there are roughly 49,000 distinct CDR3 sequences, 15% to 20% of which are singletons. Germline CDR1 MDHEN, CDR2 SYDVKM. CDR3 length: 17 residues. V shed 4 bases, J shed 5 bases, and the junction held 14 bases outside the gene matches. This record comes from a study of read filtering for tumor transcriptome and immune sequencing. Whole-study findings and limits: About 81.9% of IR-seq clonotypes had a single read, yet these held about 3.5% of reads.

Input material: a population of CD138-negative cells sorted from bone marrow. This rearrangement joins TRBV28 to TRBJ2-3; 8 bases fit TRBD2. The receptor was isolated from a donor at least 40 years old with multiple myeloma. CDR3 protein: CASSSPFGGRRGDTQYF. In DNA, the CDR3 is TGTGCCAGCAGTTCCCCGTTTGGCGGGAGGCGAGGAGATACGCAGTATTTT.